This T cell receptor beta chain was captured by sequencing in a study of beta chain features in type 1 diabetes. Study-level points and caveats: Type 1 diabetes patients had VDJ junctions that carried fewer insertions and more deletions.

The investigators reverse transcribed all of the isolated RNA, so they sequenced expressed TCRB transcripts. Using immunoSEQ multiplex PCR, the repertoire was profiled, and TCRdb retains in-frame clones only, with some absent. The profile covers 300,000 to 400,000 clones, with 11% appearing a single time and over 0.015% taken by the ten largest. Note on this clone: Antigen specificity is unknown.

V was cut by 6 bases and J by 5 bases, with 11 bases left in between. This CDR3 has 13 amino acids. Germline V lookup: CDR1 MNHNY, CDR2 SVGAGI (reference sequence). Specimen: naive CD4+ T cells from blood. This sequence was found in a woman in her 30s in good health. The gene calls are TRBV6-6 and TRBJ1-5; TRBD1 is a possible D gene (6 bases). This CDR3 is CASRHRADQPQHF. Written as DNA, the CDR3 is TGTGCCAGCAGACACAGGGCCGATCAGCCCCAGCATTTT.